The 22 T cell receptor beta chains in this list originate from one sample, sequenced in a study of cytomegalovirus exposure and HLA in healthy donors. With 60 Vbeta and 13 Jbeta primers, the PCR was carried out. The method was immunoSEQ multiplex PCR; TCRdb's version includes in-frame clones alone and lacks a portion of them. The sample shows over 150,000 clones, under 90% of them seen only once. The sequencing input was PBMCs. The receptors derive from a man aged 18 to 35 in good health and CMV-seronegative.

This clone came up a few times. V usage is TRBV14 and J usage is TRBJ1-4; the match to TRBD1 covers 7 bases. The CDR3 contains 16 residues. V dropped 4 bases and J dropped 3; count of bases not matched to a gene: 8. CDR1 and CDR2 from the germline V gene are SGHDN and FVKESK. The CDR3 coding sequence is TGTGCCAGCAGCCTTACACCGGGACAGCCTAATGAAAAACTGTTTTTT. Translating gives CASSLTPGQPNEKLFF.

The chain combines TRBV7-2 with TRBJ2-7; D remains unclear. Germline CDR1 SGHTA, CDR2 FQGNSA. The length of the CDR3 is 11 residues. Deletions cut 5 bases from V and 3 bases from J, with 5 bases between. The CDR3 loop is CASSPSYEQYF. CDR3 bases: TGTGCCAGCAGCCCCAGCTACGAGCAGTACTTC.

CDR3 in amino acids: CASSLLGGTGQGLGYTF. Here the CDR3 DNA reads TGTGCCAGCAGTTTATTGGGGGGCACAGGACAGGGTTTGGGCTACACCTTC. The rearrangement joins TRBV28 to TRBJ1-2, with TRBD1 identical over 8 bases. Germline V lookup: CDR1 MDHEN, CDR2 SYDVKM. Germline trimming cut 1 base from V and 8 bases from J; bases unmatched to any gene: 15. The CDR3 runs 17 residues.

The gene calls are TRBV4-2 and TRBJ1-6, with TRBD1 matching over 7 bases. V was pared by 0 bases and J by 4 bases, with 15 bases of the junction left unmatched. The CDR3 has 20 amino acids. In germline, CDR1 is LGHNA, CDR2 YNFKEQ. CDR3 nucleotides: TGTGCCAGCAGCCAAGAGGGGGACAGACGAACTGAACGTTATAATTCACCCCTCCACTTT. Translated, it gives CASSQEGDRRTERYNSPLHF.

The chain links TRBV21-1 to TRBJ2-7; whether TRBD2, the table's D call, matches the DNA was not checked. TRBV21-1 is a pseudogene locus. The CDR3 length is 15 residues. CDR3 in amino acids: CASRNRPAGYYEQYF. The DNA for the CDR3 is TGTGCCAGCAGGAACAGGCCTGCGGGATACTACGAGCAGTACTTC.

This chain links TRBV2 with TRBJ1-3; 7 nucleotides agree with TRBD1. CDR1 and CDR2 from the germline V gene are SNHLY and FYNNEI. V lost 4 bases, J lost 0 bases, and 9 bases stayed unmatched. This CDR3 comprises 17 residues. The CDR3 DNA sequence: TGTGCCAGCAGTGTTATTGGACAGGCGTACTCTGGAAACACCATATATTTT. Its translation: CASSVIGQAYSGNTIYF.

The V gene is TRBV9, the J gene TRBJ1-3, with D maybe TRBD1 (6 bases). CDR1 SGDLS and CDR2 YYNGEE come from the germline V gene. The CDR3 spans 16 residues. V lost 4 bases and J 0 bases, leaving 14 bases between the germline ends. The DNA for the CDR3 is TGTGCCAGCAGCCACACGAGGGGGAGCTCTGGAAACACCATATATTTT. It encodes CASSHTRGSSGNTIYF.

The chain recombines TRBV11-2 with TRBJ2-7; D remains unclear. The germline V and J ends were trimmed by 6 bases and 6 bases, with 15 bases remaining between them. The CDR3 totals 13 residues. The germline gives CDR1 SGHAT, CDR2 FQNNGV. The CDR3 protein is CASSNSLTSEQYF. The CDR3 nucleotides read TGTGCCAGCAGTAATAGCTTGACCTCCGAGCAGTACTTC.

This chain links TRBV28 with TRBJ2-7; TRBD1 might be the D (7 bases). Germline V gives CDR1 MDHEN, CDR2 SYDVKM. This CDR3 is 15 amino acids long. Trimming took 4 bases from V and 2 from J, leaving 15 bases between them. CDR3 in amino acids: CASSYGGTDTYEQYF. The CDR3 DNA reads TGTGCCAGCAGTTATGGCGGGACAGACACCTACGAGCAGTACTTC.

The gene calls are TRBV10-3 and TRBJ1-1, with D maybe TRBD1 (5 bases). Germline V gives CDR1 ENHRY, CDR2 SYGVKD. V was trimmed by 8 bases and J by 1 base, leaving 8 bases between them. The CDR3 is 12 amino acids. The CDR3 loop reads CAIPGENTEAFF. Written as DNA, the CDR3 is TGTGCCATCCCGGGGGAGAACACTGAAGCTTTCTTT.

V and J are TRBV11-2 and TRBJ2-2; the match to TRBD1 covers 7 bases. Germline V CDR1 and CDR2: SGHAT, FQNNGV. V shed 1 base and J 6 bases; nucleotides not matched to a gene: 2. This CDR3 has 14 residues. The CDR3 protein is CASSLVQGAGELFF. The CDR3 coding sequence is TGTGCCAGCAGCTTAGTCCAGGGGGCCGGGGAGCTGTTTTTT.

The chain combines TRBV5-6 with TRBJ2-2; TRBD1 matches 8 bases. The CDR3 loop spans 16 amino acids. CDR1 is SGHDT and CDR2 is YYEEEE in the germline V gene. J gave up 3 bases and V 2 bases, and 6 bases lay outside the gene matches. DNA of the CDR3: TGTGCCAGCAGCTTAACCGGGACAGGCTACACCGGGGAGCTGTTTTTT. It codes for CASSLTGTGYTGELFF.

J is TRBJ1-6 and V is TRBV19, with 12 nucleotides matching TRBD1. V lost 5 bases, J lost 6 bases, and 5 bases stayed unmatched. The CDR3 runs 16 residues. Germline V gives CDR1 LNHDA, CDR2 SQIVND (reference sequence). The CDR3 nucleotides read TGTGCCAGTAGTGGGGGACAGGGGGCCCGTAATTCACCCCTCCACTTT. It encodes CASSGGQGARNSPLHF.

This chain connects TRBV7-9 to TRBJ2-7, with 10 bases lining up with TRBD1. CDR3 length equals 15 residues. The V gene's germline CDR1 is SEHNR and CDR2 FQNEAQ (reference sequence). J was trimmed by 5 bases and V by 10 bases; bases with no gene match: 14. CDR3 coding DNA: TGTGCCATCTCCGGGACAGGGGTCCCCCTCCACGAGCAGTACTTC. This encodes CAISGTGVPLHEQYF.

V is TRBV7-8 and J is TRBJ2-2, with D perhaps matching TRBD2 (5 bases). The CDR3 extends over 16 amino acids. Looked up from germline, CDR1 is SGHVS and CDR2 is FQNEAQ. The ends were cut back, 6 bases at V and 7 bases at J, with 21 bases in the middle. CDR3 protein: CASSRRVRGSDGELFF. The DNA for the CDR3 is TGTGCCAGCAGTCGCCGGGTTCGTGGGAGTGACGGGGAGCTGTTTTTT. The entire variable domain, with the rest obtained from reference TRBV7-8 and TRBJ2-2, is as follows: GAGVSQSPRYKVAKRGQDVALRCDPISGHVSLFWYQQALGQGPEFLTYFQNEAQLDKSGLPSDRFFAERPEGSVSTLKIQRTQQEDSAVYLCASSRRVRGSDGELFFGEGSRLTVL.

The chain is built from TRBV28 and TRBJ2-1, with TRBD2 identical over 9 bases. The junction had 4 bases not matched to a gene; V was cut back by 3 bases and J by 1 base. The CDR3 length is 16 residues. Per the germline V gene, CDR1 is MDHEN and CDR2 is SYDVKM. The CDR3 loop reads CASSLVAGGSYNEQFF. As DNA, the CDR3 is TGTGCCAGCAGTTTGGTGGCGGGAGGGTCCTACAATGAGCAGTTCTTC.

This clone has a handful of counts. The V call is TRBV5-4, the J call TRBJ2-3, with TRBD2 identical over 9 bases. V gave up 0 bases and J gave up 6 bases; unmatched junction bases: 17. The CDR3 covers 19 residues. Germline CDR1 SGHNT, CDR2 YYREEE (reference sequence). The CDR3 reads CASSLDGGRGGASHDTQYF. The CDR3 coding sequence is TGTGCCAGCAGCTTGGACGGCGGGAGGGGCGGGGCCTCACACGATACGCAGTATTTT.

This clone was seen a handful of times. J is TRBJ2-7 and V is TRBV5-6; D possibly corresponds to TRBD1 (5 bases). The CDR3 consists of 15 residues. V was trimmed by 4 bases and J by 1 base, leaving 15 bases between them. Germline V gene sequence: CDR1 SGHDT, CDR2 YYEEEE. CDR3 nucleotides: TGTGCCAGCAGCCCGTCGGCAGGGTTGTCCTACGAGCAGTACTTC. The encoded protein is CASSPSAGLSYEQYF.

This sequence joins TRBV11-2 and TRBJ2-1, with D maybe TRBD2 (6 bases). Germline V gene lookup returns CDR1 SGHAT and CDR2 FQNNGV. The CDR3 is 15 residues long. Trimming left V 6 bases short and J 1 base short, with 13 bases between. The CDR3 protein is CASREARGSYNEQFF. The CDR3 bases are TGTGCCAGCAGGGAAGCCCGGGGGTCCTACAATGAGCAGTTCTTC.

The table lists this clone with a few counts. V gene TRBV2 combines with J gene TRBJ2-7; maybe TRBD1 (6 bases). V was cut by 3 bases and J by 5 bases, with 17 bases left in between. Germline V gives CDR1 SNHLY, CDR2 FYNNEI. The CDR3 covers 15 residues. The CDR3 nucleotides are TGTGCCAGCAGTGATAGAAAGGGCAGGGGCGACGAGCAGTACTTC. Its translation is CASSDRKGRGDEQYF. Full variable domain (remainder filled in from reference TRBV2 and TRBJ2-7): EPEVTQTPSHQVTQMGQEVILRCVPISNHLYFYWYRQILGQKVEFLVSFYNNEISEKSEIFDDQFSVERPDGSNFTLKIRSTKLEDSAMYFCASSDRKGRGDEQYFGPGTRLTVT.

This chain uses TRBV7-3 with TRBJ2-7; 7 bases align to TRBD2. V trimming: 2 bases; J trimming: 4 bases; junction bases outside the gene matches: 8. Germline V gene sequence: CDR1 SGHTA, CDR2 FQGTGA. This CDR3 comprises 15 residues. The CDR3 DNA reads TGTGCCAGCAGCTTATGGCGGGAGCAGGGTTACGAGCAGTACTTC. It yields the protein CASSLWREQGYEQYF.

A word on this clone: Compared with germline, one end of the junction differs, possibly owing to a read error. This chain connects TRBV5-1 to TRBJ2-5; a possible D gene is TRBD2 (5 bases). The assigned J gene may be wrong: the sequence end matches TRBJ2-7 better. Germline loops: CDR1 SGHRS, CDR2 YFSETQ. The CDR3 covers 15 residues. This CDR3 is CASRLGPGLESEQYF. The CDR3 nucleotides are TGCGCCAGCAGGTTGGGTCCGGGGTTGGAAAGCGAGCAGTACTTC.